The TCR beta chain described here comes from a study of T cell responses to AZD1222 COVID-19 vaccine. Study-level information: It was second doses at about 4 or about 12 weeks that were pooled.

This clone was counted a few times. The CDR3 extends over 13 amino acids. Germline CDR1 reads MDHEN; CDR2 reads SYDVKM. V was pared by 5 bases and J by 1 base, with 8 bases between. The protocol was immunoSEQ multiplex PCR, while the TCRdb copy is restricted to in-frame clones and leaves out a portion. Of about 140,000 clones listed, 85% to 95% were seen once; the top ten hold roughly 2.3%. The material sequenced was peripheral blood, taken on day 0 of AZD1222 vaccination. This TCR was sampled from an adult in good health. The chain combines TRBV28 with TRBJ1-1, with D possibly being TRBD1 (5 bases). CDR3 nucleotides: TGTGCCAGCAGTGTAACAGGGAACACTGAAGCTTTCTTT. Amino acids: CASSVTGNTEAFF.